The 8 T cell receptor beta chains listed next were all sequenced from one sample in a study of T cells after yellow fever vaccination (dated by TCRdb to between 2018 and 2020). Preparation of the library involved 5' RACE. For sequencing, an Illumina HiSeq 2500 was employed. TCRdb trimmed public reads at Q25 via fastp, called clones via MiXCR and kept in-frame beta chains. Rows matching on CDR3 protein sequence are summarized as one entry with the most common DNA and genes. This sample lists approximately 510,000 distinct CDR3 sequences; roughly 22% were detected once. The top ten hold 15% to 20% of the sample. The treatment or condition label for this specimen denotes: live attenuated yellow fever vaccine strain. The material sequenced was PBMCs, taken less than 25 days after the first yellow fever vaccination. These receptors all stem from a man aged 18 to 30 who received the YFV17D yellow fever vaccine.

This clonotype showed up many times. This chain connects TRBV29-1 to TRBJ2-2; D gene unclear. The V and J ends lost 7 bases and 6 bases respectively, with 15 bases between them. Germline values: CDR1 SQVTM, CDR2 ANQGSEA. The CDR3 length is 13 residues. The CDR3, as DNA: TGCAGCGGTGTAGGGATCTCGTCCGGGGAGCTGTTTTTT. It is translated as CSGVGISSGELFF.

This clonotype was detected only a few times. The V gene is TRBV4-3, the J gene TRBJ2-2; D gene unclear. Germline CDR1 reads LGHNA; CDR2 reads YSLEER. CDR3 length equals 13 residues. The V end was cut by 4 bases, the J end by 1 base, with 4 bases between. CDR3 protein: CASSPMNTGELFF. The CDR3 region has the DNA TGCGCCAGCAGCCCGATGAACACCGGGGAGCTGTTTTTT.

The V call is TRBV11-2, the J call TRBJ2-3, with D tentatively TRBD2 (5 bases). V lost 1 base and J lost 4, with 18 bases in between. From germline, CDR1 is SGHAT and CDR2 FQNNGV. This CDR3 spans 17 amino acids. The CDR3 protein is CASSLVRRGSFPDTQYF. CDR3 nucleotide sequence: TGTGCCAGCAGCTTAGTCCGACGGGGTTCTTTCCCAGATACGCAGTATTTT.

The CDR3 DNA sequence: TGTGCCAGCGGCCCCACAGGGGCAGTCTCCTACGAGCAGTACGTC. Protein: CASGPTGAVSYEQYV. This chain joins TRBV6-1 and TRBJ2-7, with 7 nucleotides matching TRBD1. The J segment lost 0 bases and the V segment lost 8 bases, leaving 10 bases of the junction unmatched. The germline V gene has CDR1 MNHNS and CDR2 SASEGT. This CDR3 contains 15 residues.

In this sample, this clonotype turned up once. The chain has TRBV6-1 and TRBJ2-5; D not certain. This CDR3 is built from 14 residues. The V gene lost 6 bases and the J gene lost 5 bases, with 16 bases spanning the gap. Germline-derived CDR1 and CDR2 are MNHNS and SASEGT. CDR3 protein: CASSSLLGWETQYF. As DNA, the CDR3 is TGTGCCAGCAGCTCCTTGCTGGGTTGGGAGACCCAGTACTTC.

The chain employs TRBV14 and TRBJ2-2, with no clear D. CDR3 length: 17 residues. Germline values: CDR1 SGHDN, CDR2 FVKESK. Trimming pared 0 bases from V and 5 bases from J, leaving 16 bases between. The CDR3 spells CASSQDPSRARTGELFF. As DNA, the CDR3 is TGTGCCAGCAGCCAAGATCCGTCTAGGGCCAGGACCGGGGAGCTGTTTTTT.

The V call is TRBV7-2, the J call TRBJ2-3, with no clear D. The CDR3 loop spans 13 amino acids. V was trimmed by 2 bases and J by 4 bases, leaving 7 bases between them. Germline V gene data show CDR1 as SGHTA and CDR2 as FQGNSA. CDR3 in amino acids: CASSLLDSDTQYF. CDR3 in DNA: TGTGCCAGCAGCTTACTAGATTCAGATACGCAGTATTTT.

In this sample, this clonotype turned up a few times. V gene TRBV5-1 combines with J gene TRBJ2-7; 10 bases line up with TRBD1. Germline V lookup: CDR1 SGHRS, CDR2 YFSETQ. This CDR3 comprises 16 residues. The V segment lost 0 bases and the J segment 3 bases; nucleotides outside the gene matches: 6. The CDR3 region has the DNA TGCGCCAGCAGCTTGGTTCCGACAGGGGGCTACTACGAGCAGTACGTC. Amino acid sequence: CASSLVPTGGYYEQYV.